This TCR beta chain was identified during a study of lymphopenia after photon versus proton radiotherapy. Study observations and caveats: In patients who died, overall survival fell as post-nadir TCR diversity dropped more. Authors raise, but do not show, better survival with proton therapy. After the lymphocyte nadir, photon-treated repertoires showed oligoclonal expansion, especially of CD8+ Temra cells. Under photons, naive T cells and diversity fell while effector/memory populations rose.

The protocol was immunoSEQ multiplex PCR, while the TCRdb copy is restricted to in-frame clones and leaves out a portion. The data show under 20,000 clones, more than 90% seen once. The V and J ends lost 6 bases and 1 base, in that order; junction bases with no gene match: 8. This CDR3 is built from 15 residues. CDR1 is MDHEN and CDR2 is SYDVKM in the germline V gene. With respect to this clone: Its antigen is unidentified.

The sequencing used peripheral blood, collected from a patient treated with photon-based radiotherapy. V usage is TRBV28 and J usage is TRBJ2-7; 8 bases agree with TRBD2. The TCR originated in a woman between 40 and 55 years old with cholangiocarcinoma. CDR3 sequence reads: CASSSLAVGSYEQYF. The CDR3 bases are TGTGCCAGCAGCTCACTAGCGGTAGGGTCCTACGAGCAGTACTTC.